Detailed here is one T cell receptor beta chain. These data are taken from a study of blood T cell repertoires in COVID-19. TCRdb's table, derived via immunoSEQ multiplex PCR, lists solely in-frame clones and lacks some. In the table there are 27,000 or so clones, 88% of which are singletons. The CDR3 sequence is 17 residues long. Trimming removed 4 bases from V and 1 base from J; junction bases left unmatched: 9. Per germline, CDR1 MGHRA and CDR2 YSYEKL. The receptor's source is a human donor in a cohort sampled during active COVID-19. The chain recombines TRBV4-1 with TRBJ2-4, with 8 bases fitting TRBD1. Source material: peripheral blood. The CDR3: CASSPSRTGSAKNIQYF. CDR3 bases: TGCGCCAGCAGCCCCTCCCGGACAGGGTCGGCCAAAAACATTCAGTACTTC.